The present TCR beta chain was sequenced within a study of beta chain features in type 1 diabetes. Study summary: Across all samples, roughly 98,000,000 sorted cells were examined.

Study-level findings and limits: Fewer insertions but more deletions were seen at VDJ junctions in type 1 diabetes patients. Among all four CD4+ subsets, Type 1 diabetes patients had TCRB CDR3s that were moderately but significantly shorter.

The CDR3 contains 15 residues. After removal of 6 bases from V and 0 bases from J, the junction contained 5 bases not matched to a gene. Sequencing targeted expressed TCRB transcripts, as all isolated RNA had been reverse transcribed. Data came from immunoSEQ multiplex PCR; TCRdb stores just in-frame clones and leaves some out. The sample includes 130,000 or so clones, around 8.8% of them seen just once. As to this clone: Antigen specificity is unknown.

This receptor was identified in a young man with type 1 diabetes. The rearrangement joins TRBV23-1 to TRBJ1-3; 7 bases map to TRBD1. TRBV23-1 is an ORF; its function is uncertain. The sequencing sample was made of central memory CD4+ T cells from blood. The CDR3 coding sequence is TGCGCCAGCAGCCAAAGGACAGGCTCTGGAAACACCATATATTTT. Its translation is CASSQRTGSGNTIYF.